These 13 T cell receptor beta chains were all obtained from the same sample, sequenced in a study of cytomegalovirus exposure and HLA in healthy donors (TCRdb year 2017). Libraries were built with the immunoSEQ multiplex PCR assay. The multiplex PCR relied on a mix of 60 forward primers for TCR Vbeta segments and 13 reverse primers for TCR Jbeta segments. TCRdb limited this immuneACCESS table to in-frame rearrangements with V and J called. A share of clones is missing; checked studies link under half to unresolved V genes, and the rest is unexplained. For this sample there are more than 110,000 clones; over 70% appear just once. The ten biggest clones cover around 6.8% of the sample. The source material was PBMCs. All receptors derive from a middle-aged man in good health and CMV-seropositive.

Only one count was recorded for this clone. The CDR3 nucleotides read TGTGCCAGCAGCTTAGAGGGGGCACCCTACAATGAGCAGTTCTTC. Its protein product is CASSLEGAPYNEQFF. This chain joins TRBV7-2 and TRBJ2-1, with TRBD1 matching over 7 bases. The CDR3 sequence is 15 residues long. The ends lost 1 base at V and 2 bases at J; junction bases unmatched: 2. Germline assignment: CDR1 SGHTA and CDR2 FQGNSA.

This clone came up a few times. The CDR3, as DNA: TGTGCCAGCAGCTCGACAGGGGCGGCAGAGACCCAGTACTTC. Protein sequence: CASSSTGAAETQYF. The chain recombines TRBV7-2 with TRBJ2-5; 8 bases agree with TRBD1. This CDR3 contains 14 residues. Germline loops: CDR1 SGHTA, CDR2 FQGNSA. The V gene end was trimmed by 4 bases and the J gene end by 4 bases; junction bases not matched to a gene: 5.

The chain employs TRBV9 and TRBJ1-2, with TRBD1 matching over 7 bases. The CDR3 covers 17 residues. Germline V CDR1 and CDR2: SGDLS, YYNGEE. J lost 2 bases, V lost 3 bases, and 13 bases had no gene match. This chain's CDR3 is CASSADATGWSNYGYTF. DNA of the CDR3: TGTGCCAGCAGCGCTGATGCGACAGGGTGGTCCAACTATGGCTACACCTTC.

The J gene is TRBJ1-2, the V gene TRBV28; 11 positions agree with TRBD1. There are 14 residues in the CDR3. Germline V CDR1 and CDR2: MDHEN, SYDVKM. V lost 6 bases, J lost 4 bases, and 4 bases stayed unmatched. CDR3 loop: CASRRTGGGYGYTF. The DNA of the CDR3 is TGTGCCAGCAGACGGACAGGGGGCGGCTATGGCTACACCTTC.

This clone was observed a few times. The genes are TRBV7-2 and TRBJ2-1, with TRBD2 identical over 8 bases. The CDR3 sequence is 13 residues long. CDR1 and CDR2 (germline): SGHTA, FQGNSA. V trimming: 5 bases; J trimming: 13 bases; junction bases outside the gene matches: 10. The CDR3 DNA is TGTGCCAGCAGCCCCCTTAGCGGGATTCATCAGTTCTTC. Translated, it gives CASSPLSGIHQFF.

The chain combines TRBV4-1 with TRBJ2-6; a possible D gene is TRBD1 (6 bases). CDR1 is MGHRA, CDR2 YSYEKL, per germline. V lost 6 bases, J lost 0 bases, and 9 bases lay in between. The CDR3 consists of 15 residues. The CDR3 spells CASSLQGSGANVLTF. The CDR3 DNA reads TGCGCCAGCAGTCTACAGGGCTCTGGGGCCAACGTCCTGACTTTC.

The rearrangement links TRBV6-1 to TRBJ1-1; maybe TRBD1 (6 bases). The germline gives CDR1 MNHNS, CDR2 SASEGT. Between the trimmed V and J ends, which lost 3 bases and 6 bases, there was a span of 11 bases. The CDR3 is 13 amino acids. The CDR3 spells CASSEQGRAEAFF. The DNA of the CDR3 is TGTGCCAGCAGTGAGCAGGGGCGGGCTGAAGCTTTCTTT.

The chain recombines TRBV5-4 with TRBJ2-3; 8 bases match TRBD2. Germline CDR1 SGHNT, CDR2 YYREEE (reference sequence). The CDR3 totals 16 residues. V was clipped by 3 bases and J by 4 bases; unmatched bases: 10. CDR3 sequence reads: CASSSTLAVVADTQYF. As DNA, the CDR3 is TGTGCCAGCAGCTCTACACTAGCGGTAGTGGCAGATACGCAGTATTTT.

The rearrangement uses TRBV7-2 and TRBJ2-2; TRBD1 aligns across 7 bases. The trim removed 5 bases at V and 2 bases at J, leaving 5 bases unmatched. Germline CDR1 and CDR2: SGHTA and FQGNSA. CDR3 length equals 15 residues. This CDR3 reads CASSLGQVNTGELFF. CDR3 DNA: TGTGCCAGCAGCCTCGGACAGGTTAACACCGGGGAGCTGTTTTTT.

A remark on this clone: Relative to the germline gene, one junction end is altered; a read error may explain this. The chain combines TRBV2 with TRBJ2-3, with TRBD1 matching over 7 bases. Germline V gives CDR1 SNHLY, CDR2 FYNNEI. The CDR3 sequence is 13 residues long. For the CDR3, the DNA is TGTGCCAGCAGTGACCCAGGGACAGCTGCTTGGGATTTT. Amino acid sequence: CASSDPGTAAWDF.

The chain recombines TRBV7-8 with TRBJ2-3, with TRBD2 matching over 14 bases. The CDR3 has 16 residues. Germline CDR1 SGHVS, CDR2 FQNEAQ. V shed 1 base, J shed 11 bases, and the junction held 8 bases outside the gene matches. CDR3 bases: TGTGCCAGCAGCTTAGGTCCGGGACTAGCGGGGGAGGGGCAGTATTTT. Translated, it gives CASSLGPGLAGEGQYF.

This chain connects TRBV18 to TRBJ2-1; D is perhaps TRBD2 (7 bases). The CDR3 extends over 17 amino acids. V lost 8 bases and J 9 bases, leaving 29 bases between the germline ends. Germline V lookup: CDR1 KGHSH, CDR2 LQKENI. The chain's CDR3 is CASAKNPGGTTSIEQFF. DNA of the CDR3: TGTGCCAGCGCAAAAAATCCGGGGGGCACAACCAGCATTGAGCAGTTCTTC.

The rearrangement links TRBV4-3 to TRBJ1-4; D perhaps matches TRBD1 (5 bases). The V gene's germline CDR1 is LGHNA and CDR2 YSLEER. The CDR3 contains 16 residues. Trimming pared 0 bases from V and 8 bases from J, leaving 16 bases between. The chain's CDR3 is CASSQDNRGYGEKLFF. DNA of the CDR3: TGCGCCAGCAGCCAAGACAATAGGGGCTACGGAGAAAAACTGTTTTTT.